A single sample gave rise to the 32 T cell receptor beta chains below, sequenced in a study of CXCR3-negative and CXCR3-positive naive CD8 T cells. The authors made the TRB cDNA libraries by 5' RACE using UMI labels. From its re-call of the 5' RACE reads, TCRdb lists each CDR3 protein once, without DNA. This sample's table has about 120,000 distinct CDR3 sequences. Input material: naive CXCR3- CD8+ T cells from blood. Subset given: CD45RO-CCR7+CD27+CD95- naive CD8+ T cells lacking CXCR3 (TNR3-). The receptors stem from a human donor in good health. Some clones in this sample may be carry-over from other donors' samples.

CDR3: CASSYSGGDIGYEQYF. V and J are TRBV6-5 and TRBJ2-7; TCRdb designates TRBD1, a call that cannot be tested without DNA. The CDR3 has 16 amino acids. CDR1 and CDR2 from the germline V gene are MNHEY and SVGAGI.

The V and J genes are TRBV29-1 and TRBJ2-1; TCRdb indicates TRBD2, and absent DNA this call remains unverified. The CDR3 consists of 18 residues. Looked up from germline, CDR1 is SQVTM and CDR2 is ANQGSEA. The CDR3 loop is CSVGGRLAETSIYNEQFF.

This rearrangement joins TRBV30 to TRBJ2-7; TCRdb picks TRBD2, but there is no DNA to check that call. This CDR3 region has 12 residues. Germline V gene data show CDR1 as GTSNPN and CDR2 as SVGIG (reference sequence). The CDR3 is CAWSPSTYEQYF.

This sequence joins TRBV7-6 and TRBJ2-2; absent DNA, TCRdb's TRBD1 call cannot be checked. Germline loops: CDR1 SGHVS, CDR2 FNYEAQ. The CDR3 is made up of 16 amino acids. This CDR3 reads CASSPPGGGYTGELFF.

The chain uses TRBV5-1 and TRBJ2-4; TCRdb designates TRBD1, a call that cannot be tested without DNA. This CDR3 is 15 amino acids long. In germline, CDR1 is SGHRS, CDR2 YFSETQ. The CDR3: CASSLGTEAKNIQYF.

The chain is built from TRBV3-1 and TRBJ2-4; the TCRdb D gene call, TRBD1, has no DNA to confirm it. Germline CDR1 reads LGHDT; CDR2 reads YNNKEL (reference sequence). The CDR3 extends over 21 amino acids. The CDR3 sequence is CASSQRSPGQLKSLAKNIQYF.

The J gene is TRBJ2-1, the V gene TRBV19. Germline V lookup: CDR1 LNHDA, CDR2 SQIVND (reference sequence). This CDR3 is built from 13 residues. Here the CDR3 reads CATGQGSYNEQFF. Supplemented by reference TRBV19 and TRBJ2-1, the full variable domain reads DGGITQSPKYLFRKEGQNVTLSCEQNLNHDAMYWYRQDPGQGLRLIYYSQIVNDFQKGDIAEGYSVSREKKESFPLTVTSAQKNPTAFYLCATGQGSYNEQFFGPGTRLTVL.

The rearrangement joins TRBV19 to TRBJ2-1. CDR1 is LNHDA and CDR2 is SQIVND in the germline V gene (reference sequence). The CDR3 is made up of 14 amino acids. The CDR3 is CASSWHKSYNEQFF.

This chain uses TRBV29-1 with TRBJ2-7. Germline lookup yields CDR1 SQVTM and CDR2 ANQGSEA. The CDR3 runs to 13 residues. The CDR3 spells CSVETSESYEQYF.

The chain links TRBV20-1 to TRBJ2-2; TCRdb's D call, TRBD1, is unchecked because there is no DNA. Per the germline V gene, CDR1 is DFQATT and CDR2 is SNEGSKA (reference sequence). The CDR3 is 15 residues long. The CDR3: CSARDPGRETGELFF.

This sequence joins TRBV28 and TRBJ2-5; there is no DNA to check the TCRdb D call of TRBD1. The CDR3 sequence is 16 residues long. The germline CDR1 and CDR2 sequences are MDHEN and SYDVKM. CDR3 region: CASSPTPRVVGETQYF.

The chain has TRBV7-6 and TRBJ2-6; TCRdb lists TRBD1, though no DNA is available to test this call. The CDR3 has 17 amino acids. Germline V gives CDR1 SGHVS, CDR2 FNYEAQ. The CDR3 loop is CASSHGTGGSGANVLTF.

The V and J genes are TRBV7-9 and TRBJ2-7; TCRdb proposes TRBD1, but this gene call is untestable without DNA. Germline V gene data show CDR1 as SEHNR and CDR2 as FQNEAQ (reference sequence). This CDR3 has 13 amino acids. CDR3 sequence: CASSPSGAHEQYF. Full variable domain (rest looked up from reference TRBV7-9 and TRBJ2-7): DTGVSQNPRHKITKRGQNVTFRCDPISEHNRLYWYRQTLGQGPEFLTYFQNEAQLEKSRLLSDRFSAERPKGSFSTLEIQRTEQGDSAMYLCASSPSGAHEQYFGPGTRLTVT.

The chain combines TRBV11-2 with TRBJ2-1; TCRdb returns TRBD1, unconfirmable since there is no DNA. This CDR3 is built from 14 residues. From germline, CDR1 is SGHAT and CDR2 FQNNGV. The CDR3 here is CASSPHRTDNEQFF.

The J gene is TRBJ2-3, the V gene TRBV27. CDR3 length: 13 amino acids. Germline CDR1 reads MNHEY; CDR2 reads SMNVEV (reference sequence). This CDR3 is CASSFASTDTQYF.

The V gene is TRBV7-9, the J gene TRBJ2-1; TCRdb's assignment of TRBD1 cannot be checked, as there is no DNA. Germline assignment: CDR1 SEHNR and CDR2 FQNEAQ (reference sequence). The CDR3 contains 15 residues. This chain's CDR3 is CASSRGDFKSNEQFF.

The chain joins TRBV28 to TRBJ2-1; TCRdb reports TRBD2, a call that lacks DNA to check it against. The CDR3 consists of 19 residues. CDR1 and CDR2 (germline): MDHEN, SYDVKM. The CDR3 spells CASARGLAGLGGGSNEQFF.

This CDR3 is CASSFYPRPAGMFGGELFF. The genes are TRBV27 and TRBJ2-2; TCRdb designates TRBD2, a call that cannot be tested without DNA. Germline CDR1 is MNHEY and CDR2 is SMNVEV (reference sequence). This CDR3 comprises 19 residues.

V usage is TRBV20-1 and J usage is TRBJ2-7; TCRdb calls TRBD1, which cannot be checked without DNA. CDR3 size: 13 residues. The germline V gene has CDR1 DFQATT and CDR2 SNEGSKA (reference sequence). The CDR3 spells CSARTGVDYEQYF.

The CDR3 protein is CATSREAGVSYNEQFF. This chain uses TRBV15 with TRBJ2-1; the D call of TRBD2 rests on TCRdb alone, since no DNA is present to check it. There are 16 residues in the CDR3. Germline values: CDR1 LNHNV, CDR2 YYDKDF (reference sequence).

This sequence joins TRBV4-1 and TRBJ1-5; TCRdb's D gene call, TRBD1, goes unchecked for lack of DNA. The CDR3 runs 16 residues. Germline CDR1 MGHRA, CDR2 YSYEKL. The CDR3 here is CASSHTDNPSNQPQHF.

The chain carries TRBV6-6 and TRBJ2-3. CDR1 MNHNY and CDR2 SVGAGI come from the germline V gene (reference sequence). This CDR3 has 16 amino acids. The CDR3 here is CASSHEGQPSTDTQYF.

This chain links TRBV23-1 with TRBJ1-6. TRBV23-1 is an ORF; its function is uncertain. The CDR3 covers 17 residues. CDR3: CASSQSTYKYTNSPLHF.

The chain has TRBV7-9 and TRBJ2-7; TCRdb selects TRBD1, and the lack of DNA leaves this call unchecked. The CDR3 is 21 residues long. Germline loops: CDR1 SEHNR, CDR2 FQNEAQ (reference sequence). Here the CDR3 reads CASSLVYSGQGTRSVSYEQYF. Drawing the rest from reference TRBV7-9 and TRBJ2-7, the complete variable domain is DTGVSQNPRHKITKRGQNVTFRCDPISEHNRLYWYRQTLGQGPEFLTYFQNEAQLEKSRLLSDRFSAERPKGSFSTLEIQRTEQGDSAMYLCASSLVYSGQGTRSVSYEQYFGPGTRLTVT.

V is TRBV7-9 and J is TRBJ1-2. The CDR3 runs to 12 residues. Looked up from germline, CDR1 is SEHNR and CDR2 is FQNEAQ (reference sequence). CDR3: CASSPTNYGYTF.

The chain employs TRBV29-1 and TRBJ1-1. The CDR3 extends over 13 amino acids. CDR1 and CDR2 from the germline V gene are SQVTM and ANQGSEA. The CDR3 sequence: CSVECGLNTEAFF.

The gene calls are TRBV7-2 and TRBJ1-6; TCRdb returns TRBD1, unconfirmable since there is no DNA. Germline lookup yields CDR1 SGHTA and CDR2 FQGNSA. The CDR3 spans 14 residues. CDR3 protein: CASSLEEGYSPLHF.

V gene TRBV7-9 combines with J gene TRBJ1-2; without DNA, the TCRdb call of TRBD1 cannot be checked. The CDR3 runs to 17 residues. Germline CDR1 reads SEHNR; CDR2 reads FQNEAQ (reference sequence). This CDR3 is CASSLEAGLLPNYGYTF.

The rearrangement links TRBV7-9 to TRBJ1-2; TCRdb's D call of TRBD1 is untestable without DNA. The CDR3 is 18 residues long. CDR1 is SEHNR, CDR2 FQNEAQ, per germline (reference sequence). The CDR3 protein is CASSLNDGDRAPNYGYTF.

The V call is TRBV29-1, the J call TRBJ2-2. This CDR3 contains 12 residues. CDR1 and CDR2 (germline): SQVTM, ANQGSEA. The CDR3 sequence is CSAWENTGELFF.

The chain joins TRBV28 to TRBJ2-7. Germline assignment: CDR1 MDHEN and CDR2 SYDVKM. CDR3 length: 13 residues. The CDR3 protein is CASSLGGRHEQYF.

V is TRBV6-2 or TRBV6-3 and J is TRBJ1-2; the TCRdb call, TRBD1, lacks DNA for checking. There are 17 residues in the CDR3. Germline lookup yields CDR1 MNHEY and CDR2 SVGEGT. CDR3 region: CASTNIRDRGLEYGYTF.